Following are 22 T cell receptor beta chains from one sample sequenced in a study of Graves' ophthalmopathy and Graves' hyperthyroidism. CDR3 regions of TCR beta were amplified from RNA transcripts. RT-PCR with HTBI primers came first, then second-round multiplex PCR. TCRdb reprocessed the multiplex PCR reads via MiXCR and lists one record per CDR3 protein. The sample yields roughly 170,000 distinct CDR3 sequences, roughly two fifths seen once. Sequenced: peripheral blood. The origin of the receptors is a man younger than 45 with Graves' ophthalmopathy.

This clonotype appeared a few times. The chain links TRBV30 to TRBJ1-1; D may be TRBD1 (6 bases). V dropped 4 bases and J dropped 0 bases, with 15 bases sitting between them. The V gene's germline CDR1 is GTSNPN and CDR2 SVGIG (reference sequence). The CDR3 runs to 15 residues. The CDR3 reads CAWKLPDRLNTEAFF. The CDR3, as DNA: TGTGCCTGGAAGCTCCCCGACAGGCTGAACACTGAAGCTTTCTTT. Full variable domain (missing parts from reference TRBV30 and TRBJ1-1): SQTIHQWPATLVQPVGSPLSLECTVEGTSNPNLYWYRQAAGRGLQLLFYSVGIGQISSEVPQNLSASRPQDRQFILSSKKLLLSDSGFYLCAWKLPDRLNTEAFFGQGTRLTVV.

The J gene is TRBJ2-5, the V gene TRBV5-6; 8 bases align to TRBD2. CDR1 and CDR2 from the germline V gene are SGHDT and YYEEEE. Trimming at V came to 4 bases and at J to 5 bases, leaving 13 bases not matched to a gene. This CDR3 contains 16 residues. The CDR3 here is CASSERLALRGETQYF. For the CDR3, the DNA is TGTGCCAGCAGCGAAAGACTAGCGCTGAGGGGGGAGACCCAGTACTTC.

The chain uses TRBV12-3 or TRBV12-4 and TRBJ2-7; D remains ambiguous. V lost 4 bases to trimming and J lost 6 bases, with 10 bases between them. The CDR3 sequence is 12 residues long. The CDR3 loop is CASSSRLGEQYF. The CDR3, as DNA: TGTGCCAGCAGTTCCCGTTTAGGCGAGCAGTACTTC.

This clonotype was found many times. The genes are TRBV28 and TRBJ1-2; D might be TRBD1 (6 bases). The CDR3 is 16 residues long. Trimming removed 7 bases from V and 1 base from J, with 19 bases in between. The V gene's germline CDR1 is MDHEN and CDR2 SYDVKM. The CDR3 region is CASTPPPGAFNYGYTF. In nucleotides, the CDR3 is TGTGCCAGCACTCCTCCGCCAGGGGCCTTTAACTATGGCTACACCTTC.

This clonotype was seen at least ten times. The chain couples TRBV6-1 to TRBJ1-1, with 8 bases lining up with TRBD1. CDR1 and CDR2 (germline): MNHNS, SASEGT. The V and J ends lost 6 bases and 2 bases, in that order; junction bases with no gene match: 5. This CDR3 has 14 amino acids. CDR3 in DNA: TGTGCCAGCAGGGGCAGGGGGCTCAACACTGAAGCTTTCTTT. Translated: CASRGRGLNTEAFF.

The sample holds many counts of this clonotype. The rearrangement joins TRBV9 to TRBJ2-4, with D hard to call. Germline-derived CDR1 and CDR2 are SGDLS and YYNGEE. The CDR3 is made up of 13 amino acids. Trimming removed 4 bases from V and 3 bases from J, with 8 bases in between. The CDR3: CASSFPGKNIQYF. The CDR3 DNA sequence: TGTGCCAGCAGCTTCCCCGGCAAAAACATTCAGTACTTC.

This clonotype was recorded at least ten times. The chain recombines TRBV28 with TRBJ1-6; unclear D gene. V lost 5 bases and J 4 bases, leaving 21 bases between the germline ends. Germline V lookup: CDR1 MDHEN, CDR2 SYDVKM. The CDR3 contains 18 residues. The DNA of the CDR3 is TGTGCCAGCAGTCTAGGCGGTGGTCCTTTTACTTATAATTCACCCCTCCACTTT. This gives the protein CASSLGGGPFTYNSPLHF.

This clonotype was observed once. V usage is TRBV20-1 and J usage is TRBJ2-5, with 8 bases identical to TRBD2. Germline assignment: CDR1 DFQATT and CDR2 SNEGSKA (reference sequence). The CDR3 is 15 residues long. Trimming took 3 bases from V and 3 from J; bases not matched to a gene: 9. CDR3 in amino acids: CSARHGGSGKETQYF. For the CDR3, the DNA is TGCAGTGCTAGGCACGGCGGTAGCGGGAAAGAGACCCAGTACTTC.

Ten or more counts support this clonotype. The CDR3 protein is CASTPRGRNYGYTF. The CDR3 bases are TGTGCCAGCACCCCCCGGGGACGGAACTATGGCTACACCTTC. The chain carries TRBV12-3 or TRBV12-4 and TRBJ1-2, with D perhaps matching TRBD1 (5 bases). The CDR3 consists of 14 residues. The V and J ends lost 7 bases and 2 bases respectively, with 14 bases between them.

This clonotype was recorded many times. The chain uses TRBV6-5 and TRBJ1-1; D not resolved. V was trimmed by 6 bases and J by 6 bases, leaving 8 bases between them. Looked up from germline, CDR1 is MNHEY and CDR2 is SVGAGI. This CDR3 has 11 amino acids. CDR3 sequence (DNA): TGTGCCAGCAGACGAGGGTCTGAAGCTTTCTTT. Translated: CASRRGSEAFF.

At least ten counts were recorded for this clonotype. V gene TRBV29-1 combines with J gene TRBJ2-2, with D uncertain. Trimming cost V 3 bases and J 2 bases, with 13 bases left between them. The CDR3 loop spans 15 amino acids. Germline CDR1 is SQVTM and CDR2 is ANQGSEA. The CDR3 sequence is CSVETRRRNTGELFF. The CDR3 DNA sequence: TGCAGCGTTGAGACAAGAAGAAGAAACACCGGGGAGCTGTTTTTT.

This clonotype was seen at least ten times. This chain joins TRBV12-3 or TRBV12-4 and TRBJ2-1; D gene ambiguous. The ends were cut back, 4 bases at V and 10 bases at J, with 11 bases in the middle. This CDR3 has 12 residues. The CDR3 coding sequence is TGTGCCAGCAGTTACGGATCGCAGGAGCAGTTCTTC. Translated, it gives CASSYGSQEQFF.

The CDR3, as DNA: TGTGCCACCAGCAGAGACCTAAGGCTTTTGAACACTGAAGCTTTCTTT. This gives the protein CATSRDLRLLNTEAFF. This chain links TRBV15 with TRBJ1-1, with no clear D. The germline gives CDR1 LNHNV, CDR2 YYDKDF (reference sequence). The CDR3 consists of 16 residues. Deletions cut 0 bases from V and 0 bases from J, with 11 bases between.

The chain couples TRBV27 to TRBJ2-7; 7 nucleotides align to TRBD1. Germline assignment: CDR1 MNHEY and CDR2 SMNVEV (reference sequence). The CDR3 is 15 residues long. J was trimmed by 0 bases and V by 6 bases; bases with no gene match: 8. The CDR3 is CASSPGTALSYEQYF. Written as DNA, the CDR3 is TGTGCCAGCAGCCCCGGGACAGCCCTCTCCTACGAGCAGTACTTC.

This clonotype was recorded a few times. This chain connects TRBV27 to TRBJ1-2, with 11 bases fitting TRBD1. The CDR3 loop spans 14 amino acids. The J segment lost 7 bases and the V segment lost 5 bases, leaving 6 bases of the junction unmatched. Germline-derived CDR1 and CDR2 are MNHEY and SMNVEV (reference sequence). CDR3 residues: CASSPGTGGTGYTF. CDR3 sequence (DNA): TGTGCCAGCAGTCCAGGGACAGGGGGTACTGGCTACACCTTC.

CDR3 DNA sequence: TGTGCCAGCAGTTTTACAGGCACTGGGGCCAACGTCCTGACTTTC. The encoded protein is CASSFTGTGANVLTF. This chain joins TRBV12-3 or TRBV12-4 and TRBJ2-6, with D perhaps TRBD1 (5 bases). Between the trimmed V and J ends, which lost 3 bases and 2 bases, there was a span of 8 bases. This CDR3 is 15 amino acids long.

This clonotype was counted at least ten times. V and J are TRBV20-1 and TRBJ1-1; 8 nucleotides line up with TRBD1. Germline V lookup: CDR1 DFQATT, CDR2 SNEGSKA (reference sequence). J was trimmed by 7 bases and V by 2 bases; bases with no gene match: 9. There are 14 residues in the CDR3. The chain's CDR3 is CSARSGQGRIEAFF. CDR3 nucleotide sequence: TGCAGTGCTAGAAGCGGACAGGGTAGGATTGAAGCTTTCTTT.

The chain carries TRBV20-1 and TRBJ1-3, with D uncertain. Per germline, CDR1 DFQATT and CDR2 SNEGSKA (reference sequence). The CDR3 loop spans 15 amino acids. The V and J ends lost 3 bases and 1 base respectively, with 13 bases between them. CDR3 DNA sequence: TGCAGTGCTAGTCCTCAAATAATGTCTGGAAACACCATATATTTT. Residues: CSASPQIMSGNTIYF.

Many counts were recorded for this clonotype. CDR3 in amino acids: CASTRGVPYEQYF. The CDR3 bases are TGTGCCAGCACCAGGGGGGTCCCCTACGAGCAGTACTTC. The chain is built from TRBV7-2 and TRBJ2-7, with a tentative D call TRBD1 (7 bases). CDR1 is SGHTA and CDR2 is FQGNSA in the germline V gene. Trimming removed 7 bases at V and 2 bases at J, with 12 bases between. This CDR3 is 13 amino acids long.

V is TRBV7-8 and J is TRBJ2-5; D gene ambiguous. The CDR3 sequence is 12 residues long. V lost 3 bases and J lost 3, with 5 bases in between. CDR1 is SGHVS and CDR2 is FQNEAQ in the germline V gene. CDR3 amino acids: CASSFGKETQYF. The CDR3 nucleotides are TGTGCCAGCAGCTTTGGGAAAGAGACCCAGTACTTC.

This clonotype was found many times. This rearrangement joins TRBV3-1 to TRBJ1-2, with unresolved D. The CDR3 consists of 12 residues. Per the germline V gene, CDR1 is LGHDT and CDR2 is YNNKEL (reference sequence). The V gene lost 3 bases and the J gene lost 7 bases, with 9 bases spanning the gap. This CDR3 reads CASSQKGGGYTF. CDR3 DNA sequence: TGTGCCAGCAGCCAGAAAGGAGGTGGCTACACCTTC.

The chain recombines TRBV6-2 or TRBV6-3 with TRBJ1-5; D gene ambiguous. V was cut by 3 bases and J by 7 bases, with 13 bases left in between. CDR1 and CDR2 (germline): MNHEY, SVGEGT. This CDR3 contains 14 residues. CDR3 nucleotides: TGTGCCAGCAGTTATGGGCAGTCAAGGCAGCCCCAGCATTTT. As protein: CASSYGQSRQPQHF.